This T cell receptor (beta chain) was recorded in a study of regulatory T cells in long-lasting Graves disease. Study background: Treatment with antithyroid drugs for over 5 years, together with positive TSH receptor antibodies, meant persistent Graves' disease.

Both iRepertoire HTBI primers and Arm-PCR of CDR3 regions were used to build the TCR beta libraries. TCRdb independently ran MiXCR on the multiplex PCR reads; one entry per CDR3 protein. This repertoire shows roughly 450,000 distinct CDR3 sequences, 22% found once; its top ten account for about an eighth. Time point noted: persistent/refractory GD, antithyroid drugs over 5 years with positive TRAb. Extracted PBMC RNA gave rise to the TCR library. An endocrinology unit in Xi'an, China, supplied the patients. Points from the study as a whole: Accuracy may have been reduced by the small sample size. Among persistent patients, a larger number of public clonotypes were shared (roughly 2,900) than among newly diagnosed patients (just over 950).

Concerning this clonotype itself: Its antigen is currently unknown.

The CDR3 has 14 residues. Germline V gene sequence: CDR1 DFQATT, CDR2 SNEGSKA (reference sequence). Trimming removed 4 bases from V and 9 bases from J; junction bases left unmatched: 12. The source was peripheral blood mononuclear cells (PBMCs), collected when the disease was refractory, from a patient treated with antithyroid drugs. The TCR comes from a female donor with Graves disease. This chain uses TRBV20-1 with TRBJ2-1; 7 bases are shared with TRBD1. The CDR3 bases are TGCAGTGCTAAGAGGACAGGCATATTTAGTGAGCAGTTCTTC. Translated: CSAKRTGIFSEQFF.